This T cell receptor (beta chain) came from a study of T-cell reconstitution after alpha-beta-depleted transplantation in children. Study results and limitations: Approximately two months post-transplant, alpha-beta T cells reportedly originated from several hundred expanded graft clones.

A TCRbeta library incorporating unique molecular identifiers was prepared. TCRdb independently ran MiXCR on the PCR reads; one entry per CDR3 protein. This table holds roughly 790,000 distinct CDR3 sequences, under 20% found once. In germline, CDR1 is KGHSH, CDR2 LQKENI. The ends were cut back, 5 bases at V and 2 bases at J, with 17 bases in the middle. The CDR3 runs to 16 residues. Regarding this clonotype: The antigen is undetermined.

V gene TRBV18 combines with J gene TRBJ2-3; the D is unclear. The TCR was taken from a male patient aged 10 to 17 who had a stem cell transplant for acute lymphoblastic leukemia, so the T cells may come from the graft donor. Sample: PBMCs, mostly from graft donor cells, taken 360 days after TCRalphabeta/CD19-depleted stem cell transplant. The DNA of the CDR3 is TGTGCCAGCTCATCTCGGCCGTCGGTCTACACAGATACGCAGTATTTT. Amino acid sequence: CASSSRPSVYTDTQYF.